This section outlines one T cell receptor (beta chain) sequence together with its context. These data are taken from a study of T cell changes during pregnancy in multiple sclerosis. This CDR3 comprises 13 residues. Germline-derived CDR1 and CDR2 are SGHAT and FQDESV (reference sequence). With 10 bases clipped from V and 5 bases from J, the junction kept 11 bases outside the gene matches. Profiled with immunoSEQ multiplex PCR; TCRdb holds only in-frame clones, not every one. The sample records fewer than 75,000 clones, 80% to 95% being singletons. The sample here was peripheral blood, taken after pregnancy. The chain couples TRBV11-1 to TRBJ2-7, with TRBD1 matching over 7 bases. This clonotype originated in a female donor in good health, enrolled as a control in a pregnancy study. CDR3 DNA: TGTGCCACGTCCGAGACAGGGATCAACGAGCAGTACTTC. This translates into CATSETGINEQYF.